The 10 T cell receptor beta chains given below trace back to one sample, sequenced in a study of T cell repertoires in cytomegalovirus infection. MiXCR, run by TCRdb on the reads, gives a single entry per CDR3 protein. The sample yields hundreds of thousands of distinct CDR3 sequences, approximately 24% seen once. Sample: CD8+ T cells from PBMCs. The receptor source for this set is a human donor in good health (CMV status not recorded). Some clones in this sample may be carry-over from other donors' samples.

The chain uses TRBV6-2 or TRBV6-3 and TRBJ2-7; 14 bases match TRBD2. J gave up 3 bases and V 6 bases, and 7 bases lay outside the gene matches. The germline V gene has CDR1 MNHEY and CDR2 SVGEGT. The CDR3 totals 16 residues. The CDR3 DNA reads TGTGCCAGCAGCGCCCGGGGACTAGCGGGGGACTACGAGCAGTACTTC. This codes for CASSARGLAGDYEQYF.

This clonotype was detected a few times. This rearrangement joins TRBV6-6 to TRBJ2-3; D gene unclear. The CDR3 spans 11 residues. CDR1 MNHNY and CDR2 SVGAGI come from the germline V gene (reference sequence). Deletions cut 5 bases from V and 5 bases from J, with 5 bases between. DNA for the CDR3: TGTGCCAGCAGTCCTATAGATACGCAGTATTTT. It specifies CASSPIDTQYF.

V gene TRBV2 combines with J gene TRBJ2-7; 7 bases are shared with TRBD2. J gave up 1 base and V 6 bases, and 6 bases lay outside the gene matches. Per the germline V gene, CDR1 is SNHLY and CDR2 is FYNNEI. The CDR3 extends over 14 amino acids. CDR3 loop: CASRGGGPSYEQYF. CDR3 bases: TGTGCCAGCAGGGGGGGGGGACCATCCTACGAGCAGTACTTC.

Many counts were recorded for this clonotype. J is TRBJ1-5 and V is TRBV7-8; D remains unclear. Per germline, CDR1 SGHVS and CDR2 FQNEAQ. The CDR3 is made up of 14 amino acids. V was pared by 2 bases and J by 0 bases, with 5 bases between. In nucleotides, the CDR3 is TGTGCCAGCAGCTTAAGCGATAGCAATCAGCCCCAGCATTTT. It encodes CASSLSDSNQPQHF.

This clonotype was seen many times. For the CDR3, the DNA is TGTGCCAGCAGCGGGGACAGCTACGAGCAGTACTTC. Residues: CASSGDSYEQYF. The rearrangement links TRBV7-8 to TRBJ2-7, with 7 nucleotides matching TRBD1. The J segment lost 3 bases and the V segment lost 5 bases, leaving 1 base of the junction unmatched. The CDR3 is 12 amino acids. CDR1 is SGHVS and CDR2 is FQNEAQ in the germline V gene.

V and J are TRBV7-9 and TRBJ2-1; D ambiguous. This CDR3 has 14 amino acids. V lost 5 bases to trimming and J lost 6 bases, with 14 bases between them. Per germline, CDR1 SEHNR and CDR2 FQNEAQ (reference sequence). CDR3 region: CASSPQLPSNEQFF. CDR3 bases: TGTGCCAGCAGCCCCCAACTACCTAGCAATGAGCAGTTCTTC.

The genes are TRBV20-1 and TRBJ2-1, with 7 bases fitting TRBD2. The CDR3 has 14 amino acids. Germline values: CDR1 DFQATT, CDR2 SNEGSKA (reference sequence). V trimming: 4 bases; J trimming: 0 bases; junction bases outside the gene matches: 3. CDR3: CSAIGGSSYNEQFF. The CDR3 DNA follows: TGCAGTGCTATAGGCGGGAGCTCCTACAATGAGCAGTTCTTC.

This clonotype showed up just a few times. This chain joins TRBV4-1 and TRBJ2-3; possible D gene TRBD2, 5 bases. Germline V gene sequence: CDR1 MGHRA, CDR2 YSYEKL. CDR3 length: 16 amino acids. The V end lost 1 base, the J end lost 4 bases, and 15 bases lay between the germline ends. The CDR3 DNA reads TGCGCCAGCAGCCAAGTAGGGTTGGAGGAGCCAGATACGCAGTATTTT. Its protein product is CASSQVGLEEPDTQYF.

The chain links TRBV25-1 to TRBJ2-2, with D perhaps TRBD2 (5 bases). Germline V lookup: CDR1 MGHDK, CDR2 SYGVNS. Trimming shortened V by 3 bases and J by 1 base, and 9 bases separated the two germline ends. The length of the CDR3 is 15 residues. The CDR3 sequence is CASSDARENTGELFF. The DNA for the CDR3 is TGTGCCAGCAGTGATGCACGGGAGAACACCGGGGAGCTGTTTTTT.

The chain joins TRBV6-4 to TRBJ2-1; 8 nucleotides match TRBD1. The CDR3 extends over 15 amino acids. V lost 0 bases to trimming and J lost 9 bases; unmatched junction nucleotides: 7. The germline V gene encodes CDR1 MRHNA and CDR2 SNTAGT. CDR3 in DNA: TGTGCCAGCAGTGACTCAGGGCAGGGGGCCGGTGAGCAGTTCTTC. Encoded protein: CASSDSGQGAGEQFF.